This T cell receptor (beta chain) was captured in a study of STAT5B mutations in CD4+ large granular lymphocyte leukemia. Whole-study results and caveats: Compared with healthy controls (2/35), patient top clones favored TRBV06 (8/27). The CD4+ versus CD8+ T-LGLL clonality difference may reflect limited sample size.

The CDR3 runs to 15 residues. The germline CDR1 and CDR2 sequences are SGHRS and YFSETQ. Deletions cut 0 bases from V and 1 base from J, with 7 bases between. As handled by the study authors: Productive clonotypes were detectable down to 2.59 x 10-5 frequency. Measured with immunoSEQ multiplex PCR; TCRdb has only the in-frame clones, and not every one. The DNA was the basis for D and trimming; V, J and clone size are from that table. Among around 34,000 clones listed, around four fifths were seen once. This clone was seen a handful of times. Its antigen is still unknown. The sample consisted of CD4+ T cells from blood buffy coats. This receptor was obtained from a human donor in good health. The chain is built from TRBV5-1 and TRBJ2-2; TRBD1 might be the D (5 bases). The CDR3 DNA reads as TGCGCCAGCAGCTTGGCAGGGCTGAACACCGGGGAGCTGTTTTTT. Translation gives CASSLAGLNTGELFF.